This T cell receptor (beta chain) was sequenced in a study of T cells in Graves' hyperthyroidism and ophthalmopathy. Notes on this clonotype: Its antigen is not known.

Points from the study as a whole: Stable hyperthyroidism was told apart from ophthalmopathy by a model built on 13 V-J features. In the blood, most expanded thyroid clonotypes above 0.001 appeared as well.

What was amplified from RNA transcripts were TCR beta CDR3 regions. Using the HTBI primer set, a first-round RT-PCR was run on the TCR CDR3. TCRdb ran MiXCR on the multiplex PCR reads and lists one entry per CDR3 protein. Of hundreds of thousands of distinct CDR3 sequences detected, over 40% appear once; the ten largest clones hold under 8%. Per germline, CDR1 SEHNR and CDR2 FQNEAQ (reference sequence). This CDR3 is 15 amino acids long. Trimming stripped 5 bases from V and 0 bases from J, with 13 bases between. Diagnosis rested on symptoms, serum thyroxine and TRAb, thyroid ultrasound, and orbital computed tomography.

Sequencing was performed on peripheral blood or thyroid tissue (not recorded which). V is TRBV7-9 and J is TRBJ1-2, with D perhaps TRBD1 (6 bases). This TCR was sampled from an adult man with Graves' disease, either hyperthyroidism or ophthalmopathy (not recorded which). The CDR3 coding sequence is TGTGCCAGCAGCCAAGAGGGGGGGTCTAACTATGGCTACACCTTC. Its translation: CASSQEGGSNYGYTF.